This T cell receptor (beta chain) was captured in a study of response to subunit inactivated influenza vaccine. The CDR3 contains 15 residues. Germline V gene sequence: CDR1 SGHVS, CDR2 FQNEAQ. The V and J ends lost 5 bases and 8 bases respectively, with 19 bases between them. The study, taken as a whole, reports: Each seasonal influenza vaccination recruits few new T cells, the authors suggested.

This clonotype occurred a few times. As yet, its antigen is unknown. MiXCR, applied by TCRdb to the RT-PCR reads, yields one record per CDR3 protein. The repertoire holds 500,000 or so distinct CDR3 sequences, 16% seen once, with approximately 3% in the top ten. The sequence was collected from a man aged 45 to 75 who received an inactivated influenza vaccine. Sequenced material: CD4+ T cells sorted from PBMCs, taken around 25 months after vaccination. This chain uses TRBV7-8 with TRBJ1-5; D gene uncertain. The CDR3 loop reads CASSRTGRSREPQHF. DNA for the CDR3: TGTGCCAGCAGCCGCACGGGCAGGAGTAGGGAGCCCCAGCATTTT.